These 3 T cell receptor beta chains originate from one sample sequenced in a study of human versus mouse CDR3 diversity and MHC coevolution. Sequencing used immunoSEQ multiplex PCR; TCRdb keeps in-frame clones, though not all of them. In the table there are roughly 80,000 clones, roughly 90% of which are singletons. Input material: naive CD4+ T cells from blood. Subset described: CD45RO-negative CD62L-positive naive CD4 T cells. The source of these receptors is a person between 25 and 69 years old in good health.

The chain links TRBV29-1 to TRBJ2-1; D is possibly TRBD1 (6 bases). Looked up from germline, CDR1 is SQVTM and CDR2 is ANQGSEA. Trimming pared 3 bases from V and 0 bases from J, leaving 9 bases between. This CDR3 has 14 amino acids. For the CDR3, the DNA is TGCAGCGTTGAGGGACACCTCTCCTACAATGAGCAGTTCTTC. Protein product: CSVEGHLSYNEQFF.

The J gene is TRBJ2-7, the V gene TRBV7-9; TRBD2 might be the D (6 bases). CDR3 length equals 17 residues. Germline assignment: CDR1 SEHNR and CDR2 FQNEAQ (reference sequence). The V end lost 4 bases, the J end lost 4 bases, and 23 bases lay between the germline ends. CDR3 loop: CASSSYGWGEDHYEQYF. Here the CDR3 DNA reads TGTGCCAGCAGCTCGTATGGGTGGGGGGAGGACCATTACGAGCAGTACTTC.

The chain employs TRBV18 and TRBJ2-2; D perhaps matches TRBD1 (5 bases). This CDR3 comprises 17 residues. V lost 5 bases and J lost 0, with 16 bases in between. The V gene's germline CDR1 is KGHSH and CDR2 LQKENI. The CDR3 loop reads CASSSRRTNTNTGELFF. The CDR3 DNA sequence: TGTGCCAGCTCATCACGGCGGACAAACACGAACACCGGGGAGCTGTTTTTT.